The 20 T cell receptor beta chains below come from one sample, sequenced in a study of Graves' ophthalmopathy and Graves' hyperthyroidism (dated by TCRdb to the late 2010s). Instrument on record: Illumina HiSeq 2000. TCR beta CDR3 regions were amplified from RNA transcripts for repertoire sequencing. HTBI primers and the Qiagen OneStep RT-PCR kit were used in a first-round RT-PCR, which was followed by a second-round multiplex PCR, size selection and purification. TCRdb ran its own pipeline on the public reads, namely fastp trimming at Q25 and MiXCR clone calling, and kept in-frame beta chains. One record per CDR3 amino acid sequence lists the most common genes and DNA. The sample records some 360,000 distinct CDR3 sequences, 17% of which are singletons. Around 2.4% of the sample goes to the ten largest clones. Sequenced input: peripheral blood. The receptors were sampled from an adult woman with stable Graves' hyperthyroidism.

This clonotype was seen ten or more times. The chain is built from TRBV28 and TRBJ1-5; possible D gene TRBD1, 5 bases. The V gene's germline CDR1 is MDHEN and CDR2 SYDVKM. V was cut by 4 bases and J by 4 bases, with 14 bases left in between. The CDR3 spans 15 residues. CDR3: CASSYPGGWNQPQHF. The CDR3 DNA follows: TGTGCCAGCAGTTATCCGGGGGGTTGGAATCAGCCCCAGCATTTT.

This clonotype was seen repeatedly, ten times or more. V usage is TRBV24-1 and J usage is TRBJ2-7, with D maybe TRBD1 (6 bases). In germline, CDR1 is KGHDR, CDR2 SFDVKD. V was trimmed by 3 bases and J by 3 bases, leaving 17 bases between them. This CDR3 contains 16 residues. This chain's CDR3 is CATSDRGRGRLYEQYF. The CDR3 bases are TGTGCCACCAGTGATCGAGGCAGGGGTCGCCTCTACGAGCAGTACTTC.

There are many counts of this clonotype. The V gene is TRBV7-9, the J gene TRBJ2-2, with 10 bases lining up with TRBD2. Losses at the gene ends were 5 bases for V and 5 bases for J; bases not matched to a gene: 8. Per germline, CDR1 SEHNR and CDR2 FQNEAQ (reference sequence). The CDR3 runs to 16 residues. CDR3 loop: CASSGAGGMRTGELFF. In DNA form, the CDR3 reads TGTGCCAGCAGCGGAGCGGGAGGGATGCGTACCGGGGAGCTGTTTTTT.

This clonotype was found many times. The chain recombines TRBV10-3 with TRBJ2-5, with a tentative D call TRBD2 (5 bases). Trimming removed 6 bases from V and 0 bases from J, with 11 bases in between. The V gene's germline CDR1 is ENHRY and CDR2 SYGVKD. This CDR3 contains 14 residues. The CDR3 reads CAISESGYQETQYF. The CDR3 nucleotides read TGTGCCATCAGCGAGAGCGGATACCAAGAGACCCAGTACTTC.

This clonotype has ten or more counts. The chain couples TRBV12-3 or TRBV12-4 to TRBJ1-5, with 7 bases aligning to TRBD1. The CDR3 spans 15 residues. V lost 6 bases, J lost 5 bases, and 10 bases stayed unmatched. CDR3 DNA sequence: TGTGCCAGCAGCACCGGACAGGCCGGAGATCAGCCCCAGCATTTT. Translated, it gives CASSTGQAGDQPQHF.

This clonotype was found many times. The rearrangement joins TRBV6-2 or TRBV6-3 to TRBJ2-7, with TRBD1 as a possible D gene (6 bases). There are 15 residues in the CDR3. Trimming cost V 2 bases and J 3 bases, with 14 bases left between them. CDR1 MNHEY and CDR2 SVGEGT come from the germline V gene. The CDR3 DNA is TGTGCCAGCAGTTACACGGACAGTCGCGGCTACGAGCAGTACTTC. This encodes CASSYTDSRGYEQYF.

This clonotype was recorded at least ten times. Given a much more abundant clone one base away, this may be a read error. The DNA of the CDR3 is TGTGCCAGCAGATTGGGGACCGGGGAGCTGTTTTTT. Encoded protein: CASRLGTGELFF. This sequence joins TRBV5-4 and TRBJ2-2, with D unresolved. From germline, CDR1 is SGHNT and CDR2 YYREEE (reference sequence). The CDR3 consists of 12 residues.

A note on this clonotype: A much bigger clone sits one base away, suggesting this may be a read error. J is TRBJ2-7 and V is TRBV11-3; perhaps TRBD2 as D (5 bases). Trimming removed 5 bases at V and 2 bases at J, with 13 bases between. This CDR3 is 14 amino acids long. Germline V gives CDR1 SGHNT, CDR2 YENEEA. In nucleotides, the CDR3 is TGTGCCAGCAGCCCGGGCAGTAGCGCCTACGAGCAGTACTTC. Translating it yields CASSPGSSAYEQYF.

The sample holds a few counts of this clonotype. This sequence joins TRBV27 and TRBJ1-4; D perhaps matches TRBD1 (5 bases). Germline loops: CDR1 MNHEY, CDR2 SMNVEV (reference sequence). Trimming pared 0 bases from V and 4 bases from J, leaving 12 bases between. The CDR3 loop spans 16 amino acids. Here the CDR3 reads CASSLSVDRLNEKLFF. As DNA, the CDR3 is TGTGCCAGCAGTTTATCGGTCGACAGACTTAATGAAAAACTGTTTTTT. Based on the CDR3 plus reference TRBV27 and TRBJ1-4, the full variable domain is EAQVTQNPRYLITVTGKKLTVTCSQNMNHEYMSWYRQDPGLGLRQIYYSMNVEVTDKGDVPEGYKVSRKEKRNFPLILESPSPNQTSLYFCASSLSVDRLNEKLFFGSGTQLSVL.

This clonotype has ten or more counts. This chain joins TRBV15 and TRBJ1-1; 7 nucleotides match TRBD1. This CDR3 contains 13 residues. Germline CDR1 and CDR2: LNHNV and YYDKDF (reference sequence). V trimming: 6 bases; J trimming: 11 bases; junction bases outside the gene matches: 12. CDR3 amino acids: CATSPDRAHWAFF. CDR3 DNA: TGTGCCACCAGTCCCGACAGGGCCCATTGGGCTTTCTTT.

Many counts were recorded for this clonotype. V and J are TRBV6-5 and TRBJ2-7; 8 positions agree with TRBD2. Germline V gene sequence: CDR1 MNHEY, CDR2 SVGAGI. The ends lost 0 bases at V and 2 bases at J; junction bases unmatched: 6. The CDR3 has 16 amino acids. The CDR3 DNA follows: TGTGCCAGCAGTTACTCGAAACTAGCGGAAACCTACGAGCAGTACTTC. Translation gives CASSYSKLAETYEQYF.

In this sample, this clonotype turned up many times. This sequence joins TRBV28 and TRBJ1-1; tentative D call: TRBD1 (6 bases). This CDR3 spans 14 amino acids. Trimming removed 3 bases at V and 4 bases at J, with 12 bases between. Germline assignment: CDR1 MDHEN and CDR2 SYDVKM. In nucleotides, the CDR3 is TGTGCCAGCAGTTTTCGGGGGGCGGTCACTGAAGCTTTCTTT. Protein: CASSFRGAVTEAFF.

This clonotype was observed at least ten times. The gene calls are TRBV7-8 and TRBJ1-3; no clear D. The germline CDR1 and CDR2 sequences are SGHVS and FQNEAQ. This CDR3 comprises 13 residues. Between the trimmed V and J ends, which lost 1 base and 8 bases, there was a span of 9 bases. The CDR3, as DNA: TGTGCCAGCAGCTTAGATAGGGCTCACACCATATATTTT. Its protein product is CASSLDRAHTIYF.

At least ten counts were recorded for this clonotype. The chain recombines TRBV2 with TRBJ2-7, with D unclear. This CDR3 region has 14 residues. The V end lost 0 bases, the J end lost 1 base, and 7 bases lay between the germline ends. Germline CDR1 is SNHLY and CDR2 is FYNNEI. CDR3: CASSEAPGSYEQYF. For the CDR3, the DNA is TGTGCCAGCAGTGAAGCTCCAGGTTCCTACGAGCAGTACTTC.

This clonotype was seen more than once but under ten times. This rearrangement joins TRBV6-5 to TRBJ2-5; TRBD2 matches 13 bases. This CDR3 comprises 17 residues. CDR1 MNHEY and CDR2 SVGAGI come from the germline V gene. The J segment lost 3 bases and the V segment lost 5 bases, leaving 9 bases of the junction unmatched. DNA of the CDR3: TGTGCCAGCAGTAATGTTCCGGGACTAGCGGGGAAAGAGACCCAGTACTTC. This translates into CASSNVPGLAGKETQYF.

This clonotype was counted at least ten times. The rearrangement links TRBV27 to TRBJ2-7; 11 bases are shared with TRBD1. Germline V gene sequence: CDR1 MNHEY, CDR2 SMNVEV (reference sequence). CDR3 length: 15 amino acids. J gave up 4 bases and V 3 bases, and 5 bases lay outside the gene matches. CDR3: CASSFAGTGGYEQYF. The CDR3 bases are TGTGCCAGCAGTTTTGCCGGGACAGGGGGTTACGAGCAGTACTTC.

The V call is TRBV28, the J call TRBJ1-5, with D tentatively TRBD1 (5 bases). The CDR3 has 15 amino acids. The germline gives CDR1 MDHEN, CDR2 SYDVKM. Trimming removed 7 bases from V and 0 bases from J, with 13 bases in between. This CDR3 is CASIGAALSNQPQHF. The CDR3 region has the DNA TGTGCCAGCATCGGGGCAGCGCTTAGCAATCAGCCCCAGCATTTT.

This clonotype showed up many times. The chain uses TRBV5-1 and TRBJ1-2, with D perhaps TRBD1 (6 bases). Germline V gene data show CDR1 as SGHRS and CDR2 as YFSETQ. The V end was cut by 0 bases, the J end by 8 bases, with 14 bases between. The CDR3 covers 14 residues. The DNA for the CDR3 is TGCGCCAGCAGCTTGGATGGCAGGGGAGTGGGCTACACCTTC. Amino acid sequence: CASSLDGRGVGYTF.

This chain joins TRBV7-9 and TRBJ2-5; 8 positions agree with TRBD1. The V segment lost 1 base and the J segment 3 bases; nucleotides outside the gene matches: 7. Germline V gene lookup returns CDR1 SEHNR and CDR2 FQNEAQ (reference sequence). The CDR3 runs 16 residues. The CDR3, as DNA: TGTGCCAGCAGCTTAGGCGGCAGGGGGCCCGAAGAGACCCAGTACTTC. This gives the protein CASSLGGRGPEETQYF.

This clonotype was recorded at least ten times. This sequence joins TRBV19 and TRBJ1-5; D is perhaps TRBD1 (5 bases). V lost 4 bases and J lost 0, with 7 bases in between. There are 14 residues in the CDR3. Germline V lookup: CDR1 LNHDA, CDR2 SQIVND (reference sequence). CDR3 protein: CASSTTDSNQPQHF. The CDR3 bases are TGTGCCAGTAGTACGACAGATAGCAATCAGCCCCAGCATTTT.